This TCR beta chain was captured in a study of cytomegalovirus exposure and HLA in healthy donors. At collection, donors were nominally healthy, but unrecorded immune exposures were probable. The study, taken as a whole, reports: A later analysis showed HLA-associated TCR beta chains outstripping equally common others in clonal expansion.

The PCR contained 60 Vbeta and 13 Jbeta primers. Profiling relied on immunoSEQ multiplex PCR, and the TCRdb table lists in-frame clones only, not all of them. The sample shows around 210,000 clones, roughly 80% of them seen only once. Regarding this clone: Its cognate antigen is unknown.

Per the germline V gene, CDR1 is SGHTA and CDR2 is FQGNSA. V dropped 4 bases and J dropped 7; count of bases not matched to a gene: 2. The length of the CDR3 is 13 residues. J is TRBJ1-5 and V is TRBV7-2, with 9 bases fitting TRBD1. The sample was PBMCs. The sequence came from a male donor in good health and CMV-seropositive. The CDR3 here is CASSSDRGQPQHF. In DNA form, the CDR3 reads TGTGCCAGCAGCTCGGACAGGGGCCAGCCCCAGCATTTT.